The clone carrying this T cell receptor (beta chain) showed up just a few times. Antigen specificity is unknown. The data were taken from a study of T-cell reconstitution after alpha-beta-depleted transplantation in children. General observations from the study: Surviving recipient T cells and thymic progenitors underlay high day-60 TCRbeta diversity in some patients. Expanded clones from the graft, numbering several hundred, reportedly supplied alpha-beta T cells about two months after transplant. Newly produced T cells mostly provided counts and TCRbeta diversity after one year, as hyperexpanded clones declined.

Unique molecular identifiers were built into the TCRbeta library. TCRdb used MiXCR to reprocess the PCR reads, holding one entry per CDR3 protein. The table has hundreds of thousands of distinct CDR3 sequences, approximately 14% seen once. The ends lost 4 bases at V and 6 bases at J; junction bases unmatched: 17. This CDR3 comprises 16 residues. Per germline, CDR1 DFQATT and CDR2 SNEGSKA (reference sequence). The sequence came from a girl aged 2 to 9 with congenital amegakaryocytic thrombocytopenia, due to receive a stem cell transplant. Sequenced material: PBMCs, taken before TCRalphabeta/CD19-depleted stem cell transplant. This chain links TRBV20-1 with TRBJ2-7, with 8 nucleotides matching TRBD1. CDR3 nucleotide sequence: TGCAGTGCTAACAACCCCCGGGCAGGGGGCAGGGGCGAGCAGTACTTC. Its translation: CSANNPRAGGRGEQYF.